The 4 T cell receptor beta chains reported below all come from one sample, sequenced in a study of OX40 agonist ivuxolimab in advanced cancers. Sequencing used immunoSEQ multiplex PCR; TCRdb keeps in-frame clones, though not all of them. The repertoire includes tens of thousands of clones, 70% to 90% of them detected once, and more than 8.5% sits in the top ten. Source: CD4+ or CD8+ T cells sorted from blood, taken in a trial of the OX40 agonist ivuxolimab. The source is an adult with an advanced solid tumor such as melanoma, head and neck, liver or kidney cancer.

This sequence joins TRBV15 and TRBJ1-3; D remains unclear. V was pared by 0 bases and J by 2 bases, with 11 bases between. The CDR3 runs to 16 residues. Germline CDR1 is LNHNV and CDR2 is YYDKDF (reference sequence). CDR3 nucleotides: TGTGCCACCAGCAGAGACCTACCCCAAGCTGGAAACACCATATATTTT. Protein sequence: CATSRDLPQAGNTIYF.

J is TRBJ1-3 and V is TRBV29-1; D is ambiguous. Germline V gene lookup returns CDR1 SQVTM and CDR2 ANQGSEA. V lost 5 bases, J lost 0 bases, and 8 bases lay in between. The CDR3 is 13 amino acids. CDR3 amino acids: CSVTPLSGNTIYF. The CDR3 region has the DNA TGCAGCGTTACCCCCCTCTCTGGAAACACCATATATTTT. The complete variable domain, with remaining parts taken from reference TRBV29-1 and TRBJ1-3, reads SAVISQKPSRDICQRGTSLTIQCQVDSQVTMMFWYRQQPGQSLTLIATANQGSEATYESGFVIDKFPISRPNLTFSTLTVSNMSPEDSSIYLCSVTPLSGNTIYFGEGSWLTVV.

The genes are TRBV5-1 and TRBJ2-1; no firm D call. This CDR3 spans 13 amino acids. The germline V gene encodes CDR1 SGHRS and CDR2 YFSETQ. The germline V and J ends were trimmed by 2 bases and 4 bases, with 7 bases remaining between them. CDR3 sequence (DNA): TGCGCCAGCAGCTTACTGGGTTACAATGAGCAGTTCTTC. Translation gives CASSLLGYNEQFF.

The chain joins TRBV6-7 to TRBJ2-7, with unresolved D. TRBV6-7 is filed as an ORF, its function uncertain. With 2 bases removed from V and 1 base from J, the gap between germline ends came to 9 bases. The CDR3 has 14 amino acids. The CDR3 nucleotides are TGTGCCAGCAGTTACCCCGGCCGTTCCTACGAGCAGTACTTC. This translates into CASSYPGRSYEQYF.